The 6 T cell receptor beta chains below were found in one sample sequenced in a study of blood T cell repertoires in COVID-19. Sequencing used immunoSEQ multiplex PCR; TCRdb keeps in-frame clones, though not all of them. Of about 160,000 clones listed, 65% to 85% are singletons. Sequencing input: PBMCs or T cells enriched from blood (not recorded which). The source of these receptors is a woman aged 45 to 65 in a cohort exposed to, infected with or recovered from COVID-19 (not recorded which).

This rearrangement joins TRBV18 to TRBJ2-2, with D uncertain. V shed 3 bases and J shed 8 bases, with 7 bases lying between them. This CDR3 contains 12 residues. From germline, CDR1 is KGHSH and CDR2 LQKENI. CDR3 bases: TGTGCCAGCTCACCGGGCGAAGGGGAGCTGTTTTTT. Residues: CASSPGEGELFF. Looking up the rest from reference TRBV18 and TRBJ2-2 gives the full variable domain: NAGVMQNPRHLVRRRGQEARLRCSPMKGHSHVYWYRQLPEEGLKFMVYLQKENIIDESGMPKERFSAEFPKEGPSILRIQQVVRGDSAAYFCASSPGEGELFFGEGSRLTVL.

This clone was observed a single time. This chain joins TRBV5-1 and TRBJ2-1, with D tentatively TRBD2 (5 bases). With 0 bases removed from V and 11 bases from J, the gap between germline ends came to 15 bases. This CDR3 is 14 amino acids long. In germline, CDR1 is SGHRS, CDR2 YFSETQ. The CDR3 DNA is TGCGCCAGCAGCTTGGAAACAAGCCAGCGGCAGCAGTTCTTC. Its translation is CASSLETSQRQQFF.

The chain is built from TRBV7-3 and TRBJ2-1; 7 positions match TRBD1. The CDR3 sequence is 15 residues long. In germline, CDR1 is SGHTA, CDR2 FQGTGA. The V gene end was trimmed by 4 bases and the J gene end by 4 bases; junction bases not matched to a gene: 7. The CDR3 DNA sequence: TGTGCCAGCAGCTCAACCGGGACAGAGTACAATGAGCAGTTCTTC. This sequence encodes CASSSTGTEYNEQFF.

The genes are TRBV18 and TRBJ2-3; TRBD1 matches at 7 bases. The CDR3 has 15 residues. The V gene end was trimmed by 5 bases and the J gene end by 6 bases; junction bases not matched to a gene: 11. Germline CDR1 and CDR2: KGHSH and LQKENI. This chain's CDR3 is CASSSSGQVGDTQYF. The CDR3 DNA reads as TGTGCCAGCTCATCCTCAGGACAGGTGGGGGATACGCAGTATTTT. The full variable domain, its missing parts supplied by reference TRBV18 and TRBJ2-3, is NAGVMQNPRHLVRRRGQEARLRCSPMKGHSHVYWYRQLPEEGLKFMVYLQKENIIDESGMPKERFSAEFPKEGPSILRIQQVVRGDSAAYFCASSSSGQVGDTQYFGPGTRLTVL.

V is TRBV12-3 or TRBV12-4 and J is TRBJ2-4, with 8 bases fitting TRBD2. V lost 9 bases and J lost 8; bases outside the gene matches: 6. The CDR3 runs 12 residues. For the CDR3, the DNA is TGTGCCAGTCAGAGCGGGAGTTACATTCAGTACTTC. It is translated as CASQSGSYIQYF.

The V call is TRBV9, the J call TRBJ2-1, with unresolved D. The CDR3 consists of 16 residues. V was cut by 0 bases and J by 1 base, with 11 bases left in between. Per germline, CDR1 SGDLS and CDR2 YYNGEE. The CDR3 coding sequence is TGTGCCAGCAGCGTAGGTTCAGGCATATCCTACAATGAGCAGTTCTTC. Translated: CASSVGSGISYNEQFF.